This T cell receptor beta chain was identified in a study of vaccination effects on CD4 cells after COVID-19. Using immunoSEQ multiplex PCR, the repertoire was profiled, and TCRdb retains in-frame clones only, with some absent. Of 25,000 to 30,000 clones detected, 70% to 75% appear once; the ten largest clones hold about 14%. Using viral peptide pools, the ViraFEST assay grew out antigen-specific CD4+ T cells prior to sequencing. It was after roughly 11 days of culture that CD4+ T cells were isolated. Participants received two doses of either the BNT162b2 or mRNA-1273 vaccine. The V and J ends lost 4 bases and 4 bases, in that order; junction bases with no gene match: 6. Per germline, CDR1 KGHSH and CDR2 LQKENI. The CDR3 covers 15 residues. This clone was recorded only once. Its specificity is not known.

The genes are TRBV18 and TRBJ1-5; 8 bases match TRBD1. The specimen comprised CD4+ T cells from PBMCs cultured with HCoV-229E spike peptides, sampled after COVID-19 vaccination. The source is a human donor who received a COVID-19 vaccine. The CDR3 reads CASSLGTGPNQPQHF. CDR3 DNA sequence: TGTGCCAGCTCACTCGGGACAGGCCCTAATCAGCCCCAGCATTTT.